A single sample is the source of the 19 T cell receptor beta chains below, sequenced in a study of blood T cells in healthy people across ages. A second PCR, run for roughly 7 to 11 cycles, used a sample-barcoded 5' primer plus a J-beta primer mix. TCRdb re-called the 5' RACE reads with MiXCR, one entry per CDR3 protein. The data show 800,000 or so distinct CDR3 sequences, more than 35% seen once. Sequencing was carried out using blood. The receptors shown here come from a man older than 75 in good health.

The chain carries TRBV7-9 and TRBJ2-4; TRBD1 agrees at 10 bases. The last part of the DNA fits TRBJ2-7 better; the J call may be wrong. Germline CDR1 SEHNR, CDR2 FQNEAQ (reference sequence). The CDR3 has 15 residues. CDR3 sequence (DNA): TGTGCCAGCAGCACCCCGGGACAGGGGAACTACGAGCAGTACTTC. Its protein product is CASSTPGQGNYEQYF.

The chain recombines TRBV20-1 with TRBJ1-1, with D unresolved. Germline lookup yields CDR1 DFQATT and CDR2 SNEGSKA (reference sequence). CDR3 length: 12 residues. V lost 4 bases and J lost 2, with 8 bases in between. CDR3 protein: CSAKRENTEAFF. In DNA, the CDR3 is TGCAGTGCTAAACGGGAAAACACTGAAGCTTTCTTT.

V usage is TRBV18 and J usage is TRBJ1-1; D is ambiguous. The CDR3 covers 15 residues. The germline V gene has CDR1 KGHSH and CDR2 LQKENI. The ends were cut back, 1 base at V and 1 base at J, with 10 bases in the middle. CDR3 sequence reads: CASSPLLAGNTEAFF. In DNA, the CDR3 is TGTGCCAGCTCACCACTCCTGGCAGGGAACACTGAAGCTTTCTTT.

The chain links TRBV27 to TRBJ2-2, with TRBD2 identical over 7 bases. The length of the CDR3 is 16 residues. After removal of 6 bases from V and 3 bases from J, the junction contained 10 bases not matched to a gene. Germline V lookup: CDR1 MNHEY, CDR2 SMNVEV (reference sequence). The CDR3 protein is CASSNLGRGDTGELFF. The CDR3 nucleotides are TGTGCCAGCAGCAATCTGGGGAGGGGAGACACCGGGGAGCTGTTTTTT.

In its sample, this clonotype was seen a few times. This chain uses TRBV28 with TRBJ2-3; 9 bases align to TRBD1. CDR1 is MDHEN and CDR2 is SYDVKM in the germline V gene. The CDR3 is made up of 14 amino acids. After removal of 4 bases from V and 10 bases from J, the junction contained 9 bases not matched to a gene. CDR3 in DNA: TGTGCCAGCAGTTCCGGGACAGGGCTATATGCGCAGTATTTT. Residues: CASSSGTGLYAQYF.

The chain has TRBV3-1 and TRBJ2-7; perhaps TRBD1 as D (5 bases). The CDR3 loop spans 14 amino acids. V lost 0 bases and J lost 10, with 16 bases in between. Germline V gene lookup returns CDR1 LGHDT and CDR2 YNNKEL (reference sequence). The CDR3 is CASSQDDTFRAQYF. In nucleotides, the CDR3 is TGTGCCAGCAGCCAAGACGACACCTTCAGGGCCCAGTACTTC.

This clonotype has more than one count but fewer than ten. V usage is TRBV2 and J usage is TRBJ1-1; TRBD1 might be the D (5 bases). There are 15 residues in the CDR3. Germline V gene sequence: CDR1 SNHLY, CDR2 FYNNEI. V gave up 3 bases and J gave up 1 base, with 12 bases separating them. The CDR3 spells CASSERGTGNTEAFF. The CDR3 coding sequence is TGTGCCAGCAGTGAGCGGGGCACGGGGAACACTGAAGCTTTCTTT. Together with reference TRBV2 and TRBJ1-1, the CDR3 gives the full variable domain: EPEVTQTPSHQVTQMGQEVILRCVPISNHLYFYWYRQILGQKVEFLVSFYNNEISEKSEIFDDQFSVERPDGSNFTLKIRSTKLEDSAMYFCASSERGTGNTEAFFGQGTRLTVV.

This clonotype was picked up many times. The chain is built from TRBV29-1 and TRBJ2-7, with 12 bases identical to TRBD2. CDR3 length equals 14 residues. In germline, CDR1 is SQVTM, CDR2 ANQGSEA. The V gene end was trimmed by 6 bases and the J gene end by 4 bases; junction bases not matched to a gene: 7. The DNA for the CDR3 is TGCAGCGTCGCCCTAGCGGGAGGGTGGTACGAGCAGTACTTC. This encodes CSVALAGGWYEQYF.

The rearrangement joins TRBV7-2 to TRBJ2-3; 10 nucleotides match TRBD2. CDR1 is SGHTA, CDR2 FQGNSA, per germline. This CDR3 has 15 amino acids. The trim removed 4 bases at V and 3 bases at J, leaving 4 bases unmatched. The CDR3 here is CASSSLAGETDTQYF. The CDR3 DNA reads TGTGCCAGCAGCTCGCTAGCGGGAGAGACAGATACGCAGTATTTT.

This clonotype has a handful of counts. This chain joins TRBV28 and TRBJ2-1, with 8 bases that match TRBD2. V was clipped by 5 bases and J by 7 bases; unmatched bases: 10. CDR1 and CDR2 from the germline V gene are MDHEN and SYDVKM. The CDR3 contains 15 residues. Here the CDR3 reads CASSLGGLGSNEQFF. CDR3 sequence (DNA): TGTGCCAGCAGTCTGGGGGGACTAGGATCGAATGAGCAGTTCTTC.

Only a few counts were recorded for this clonotype. CDR3 region: CASSSAGLPQETQYF. For the CDR3, the DNA is TGTGCCAGCAGTTCCGCGGGACTACCACAAGAGACCCAGTACTTC. The rearrangement links TRBV25-1 to TRBJ2-5, with 7 bases that match TRBD2. The V gene end was trimmed by 5 bases and the J gene end by 2 bases; junction bases not matched to a gene: 8. This CDR3 region has 15 residues. Germline assignment: CDR1 MGHDK and CDR2 SYGVNS.

For this clonotype: This may stem from a read error, because a much larger clone lies one nucleotide away. The rearrangement joins TRBV30 to TRBJ2-5; 9 nucleotides align to TRBD1. The end of the DNA fits TRBJ2-7 better, so the J call may be wrong. Germline V lookup: CDR1 GTSNPN, CDR2 SVGIG (reference sequence). This CDR3 comprises 14 residues. Here the CDR3 DNA reads TGTGCCCGGAGTGAGACAGGGGGGTCCTACGAGCAGTACTTC. It yields the protein CARSETGGSYEQYF.

The V gene is TRBV6-1, the J gene TRBJ2-3, with D perhaps matching TRBD1 (6 bases). V was trimmed by 6 bases and J by 4 bases, leaving 17 bases between them. CDR3 length: 15 residues. Germline CDR1 MNHNS, CDR2 SASEGT. The CDR3 reads CASRATPTGPDTQYF. The CDR3, as DNA: TGTGCCAGCAGGGCAACTCCCACAGGGCCAGATACGCAGTATTTT.

V usage is TRBV7-2 and J usage is TRBJ2-2, with a weak D call TRBD2 (6 bases). Trimming cost V 3 bases and J 7 bases, with 18 bases left between them. Germline CDR1 SGHTA, CDR2 FQGNSA. This CDR3 has 16 residues. CDR3 in DNA: TGTGCCAGCAGCTTGCCCTCGGGCGGGAAGGGCGGGGAGCTGTTTTTT. It encodes CASSLPSGGKGGELFF.

The rearrangement joins TRBV9 to TRBJ2-1; the match to TRBD2 covers 14 bases. V shed 3 bases, J shed 7 bases, and the junction held 9 bases outside the gene matches. Germline V gene sequence: CDR1 SGDLS, CDR2 YYNGEE. The length of the CDR3 is 17 residues. In DNA form, the CDR3 reads TGTGCCAGCAGCGCCGAGACGGGACTAGCGGGAGTGAATGAGCAGTTCTTC. This translates into CASSAETGLAGVNEQFF.

The rearrangement links TRBV6-6 to TRBJ2-4; D not certain. Trimming pared 2 bases from V and 5 bases from J, leaving 10 bases between. Germline values: CDR1 MNHNY, CDR2 SVGAGI (reference sequence). The CDR3 is 14 residues long. The CDR3 protein is CASSYGKEENIQYF. CDR3 sequence (DNA): TGTGCCAGCAGTTACGGGAAAGAAGAAAACATTCAGTACTTC.

There are a few counts of this clonotype. V is TRBV29-1 and J is TRBJ2-3, with 9 bases aligning to TRBD2. The trim removed 5 bases at V and 4 bases at J, leaving 4 bases unmatched. Looked up from germline, CDR1 is SQVTM and CDR2 is ANQGSEA. The CDR3 contains 13 residues. The CDR3 protein is CSVQVAGADTQYF. The CDR3, as DNA: TGCAGCGTTCAGGTAGCGGGAGCAGATACGCAGTATTTT.

The rearrangement joins TRBV9 to TRBJ2-3; no firm D call. Germline V gene sequence: CDR1 SGDLS, CDR2 YYNGEE. Trimming shortened V by 0 bases and J by 6 bases, and 11 bases separated the two germline ends. The length of the CDR3 is 14 residues. The CDR3 loop reads CASSVATLGDTQYF. The DNA for the CDR3 is TGTGCCAGCAGCGTAGCTACTCTTGGGGATACGCAGTATTTT.

On this clonotype: With a much larger clone just one base away, this may be a read error. The rearrangement uses TRBV6-6 and TRBJ2-1; the match to TRBD2 covers 9 bases. The closer fit of TRBJ2-7 to the DNA end suggests the J call may be wrong. Germline assignment: CDR1 MNHNY and CDR2 SVGAGI (reference sequence). This CDR3 contains 17 residues. Here the CDR3 DNA reads TGTGCCAGCAGTTACTTGGATCTAGCGGGGATATACAATGAGCAGTACTTC. Residues: CASSYLDLAGIYNEQYF.